The T cell receptor (beta chain) under discussion was sequenced for a study of OX40 agonist ivuxolimab in advanced cancers. For the study in its entirety: The costimulatory receptor OX40 (CD134) was targeted by ivuxolimab, a fully human IgG2 agonistic monoclonal antibody. The paper reports the monotherapy dose-escalation portion (N ≈ 52 patients) of the phase I ivuxolimab trial. Patients were allowed to have had prior anti-PD-1, anti-PD-L1 or anti-CTLA-4 therapy, and 30% to 40% of the dose-escalation patients had previously received checkpoint inhibitors. Among the 52 dose-escalation patients, approximately 20 had hepatocellular carcinoma, approximately 15 melanoma, 9 renal cell carcinoma and 9 head and neck cancer. Peripheral TCRbeta sequencing was intended to test whether TCR sequence diversity was altered and clonal T-cell expansion was caused by ivuxolimab. Partial responses occurred in three dose-escalation patients: two with cutaneous melanoma and one with hepatocellular carcinoma. Intravenous ivuxolimab was administered to patients every 2 weeks at six dose levels: 0.01, 0.1, 0.3, 1.5, 3 and 10 mg/kg. In the dose-escalation cohort, 70% to 85% of patients were male, and the mean age was 60 years with a range of about 20 to 79.

Genomic DNA was isolated from the sorted cells so that the TCRbeta CDR3 region could be sequenced. The immunoSEQ Assay was used for sequencing of TCRbeta CDR3 regions. Sourced from immuneACCESS, this table was stored by TCRdb with only in-frame sequences that have V and J called. A share of the clones is absent; for the studies checked, an unresolved V gene accounts for under half, and the remainder has no known explanation. The sample has roughly 33,000 clones on record, 74% of them singletons. Clones ranked in the top ten supply about 19% of the sample. Broad study findings and their caveats: After ivuxolimab, more expanded clones were found on average in CD8+ T cells than in CD4+ T cells. The antigen specificity of the clonally expanded peripheral T cells was not determined. Low levels of normalized T-cell clonal expansion were also seen in some nonresponding patients. In the 0.1-3.0 mg/kg groups, partial responders had among the lowest normalized peripheral clonal expansion, particularly in CD8+ T cells. Clonal expansion of both CD4+ and CD8+ blood T cells was observed from baseline to week 6 at doses 0.1 to 3.0 mg/kg.

Points on this clone: Its target antigen remains unknown. Base-call qualities are not available, and no considerably larger clone is one nucleotide away.

The CDR3 holds 13 amino acids from the cysteine to the phenylalanine. The sequence is cut down to CDR3 DNA, 39 bases in frame from base 1. The germline ends are 10 bases apart after V is trimmed by 4 bases and J by 5 bases. As encoded in the germline V gene, CDR1 is ENHRY while CDR2 is SYGVKD. Patients with autoimmune disease history or receiving systemic immunosuppression were excluded from the trial. In every dose cohort, peripheral blood was drawn for TCR sequencing at baseline, cycle 4 day 1, and cycle 7 day 1. The samples were taken from a phase I, first-in-human, multicenter, open-label dose-escalation trial of ivuxolimab. The trial enrolled adults with locally advanced or metastatic head and neck squamous cell, hepatocellular, melanoma or renal cell carcinoma. Before TCR sequencing, CD4+ T cells and CD8+ T cells were sorted from peripheral blood as separate populations.

The clonotype was recovered from an adult with an advanced solid tumor such as melanoma, head and neck, liver or kidney cancer. The chain links TRBV10-3 with TRBJ2-3; the D gene assignment is ambiguous. The sequenced sample was CD4+ or CD8+ T cells sorted from blood, obtained in a trial of the OX40 agonist ivuxolimab. CDR3 protein: CAISVSPGDTQYF. The nucleotide sequence reads as follows: TGTGCCATCAGTGTCTCTCCAGGAGATACGCAGTATTTT.